The 2 T cell receptor beta chains given below trace back to one sample, sequenced in a study of immune reconstitution after stem cell transplant in scleroderma. From the RT-PCR reads, TCRdb called clonotypes with MiXCR, one entry per CDR3 protein. Of about 5,600 distinct CDR3 sequences detected, approximately 8.2% appear once; the ten largest clones hold 10%. Sample collection occurred before or after autologous hematopoietic stem cell transplantation (not recorded which). Receptors were obtained from a male donor with systemic sclerosis.

In its sample, this clonotype ranks as medium-sized. This rearrangement joins TRBV14 to TRBJ1-1; the D is unclear. This CDR3 is 15 amino acids long. Looked up from germline, CDR1 is SGHDN and CDR2 is FVKESK. V lost 4 bases, J lost 4 bases, and 16 bases lay in between. CDR3 sequence reads: CASSLLTGSGTEAFF. CDR3 nucleotides: TGTGCCAGCAGCCTCTTAACGGGTTCGGGCACTGAAGCTTTCTTT. Looking up the rest from reference TRBV14 and TRBJ1-1 gives the full variable domain: EAGVTQFPSHSVIEKGQTVTLRCDPISGHDNLYWYRRVMGKEIKFLLHFVKESKQDESGMPNNRFLAERTGGTYSTLKVQPAELEDSGVYFCASSLLTGSGTEAFFGQGTRLTVV.

The chain is built from TRBV20-1 and TRBJ1-2, with a possible D match to TRBD1 (5 bases). The V gene's germline CDR1 is DFQATT and CDR2 SNEGSKA (reference sequence). The CDR3 has 14 residues. The V and J ends lost 5 bases and 2 bases respectively, with 15 bases between them. The CDR3 DNA reads TGCAGTGCTTTTGTCACGGGGGTAAACTATGGCTACACCTTC. Translation: CSAFVTGVNYGYTF.